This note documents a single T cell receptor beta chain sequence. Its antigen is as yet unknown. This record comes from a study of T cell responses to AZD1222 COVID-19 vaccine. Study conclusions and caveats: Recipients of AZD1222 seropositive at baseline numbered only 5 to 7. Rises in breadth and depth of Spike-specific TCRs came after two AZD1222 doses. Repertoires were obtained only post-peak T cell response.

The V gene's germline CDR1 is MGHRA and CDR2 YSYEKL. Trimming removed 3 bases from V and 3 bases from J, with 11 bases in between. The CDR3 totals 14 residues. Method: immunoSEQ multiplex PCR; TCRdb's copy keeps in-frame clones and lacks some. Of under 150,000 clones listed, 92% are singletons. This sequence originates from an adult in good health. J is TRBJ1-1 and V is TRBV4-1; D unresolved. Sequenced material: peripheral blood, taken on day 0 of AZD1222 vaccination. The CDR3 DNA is TGCGCCAGCAGCCATTTTGGGTGGGACACTGAAGCTTTCTTT. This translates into CASSHFGWDTEAFF.